A single sample is the source of the 7 T cell receptor beta chains below, sequenced in a study of beta chain bispecific antibodies for T cell cancers (dated by TCRdb to the early 2020s). To prepare the library, 5' RACE was applied. Using fastp trimming at Q25 and MiXCR clonotype assembly, TCRdb reanalyzed the public sequencing data and kept in-frame beta chains. Identical CDR3 proteins give one entry, which carries the most common genes and DNA. This sample has some 17,000 distinct CDR3 sequences in its table, and about 2.2% of those were observed once. The ten biggest clones cover less than 9% of the sample. The full study reports these points: Each sequenced sample mixed leukemia cell line cells with normal T cells, and most targeted TRBV signal came from the leukemia cells rather than normal T cells.

For three to four days, T cells were expanded from blood mononuclear cells using either the anti-CD3 antibody OKT3 or CD3/CD28 Dynabeads. These receptors are not linked to any known antigen. The sample consisted of healthy donor T cells cultured with leukemia cells. The receptors derive from a human donor in good health. Some clones in this sample may be carry-over from other donors' samples.

This clonotype was recorded a few times. The chain combines TRBV29-1 with TRBJ2-1, with 10 bases that match TRBD2. The ends lost 8 bases at V and 15 bases at J; junction bases unmatched: 10. The germline V gene encodes CDR1 SQVTM and CDR2 ANQGSEA. CDR3 length: 11 amino acids. CDR3 sequence (DNA): TGCAGCCTCATAGCGGGGGGCCTTCCGTTCTTC. The encoded protein is CSLIAGGLPFF.

This clonotype was seen ten or more times. This sequence joins TRBV20-1 and TRBJ1-6; the D gene is possibly TRBD1 (5 bases). Germline V gene lookup returns CDR1 DFQATT and CDR2 SNEGSKA (reference sequence). Trimming pared 6 bases from V and 3 bases from J, leaving 18 bases between. This CDR3 has 16 amino acids. CDR3 DNA: TGCAGTGCCCCCCTCCCAGGGCGAGGCTATAATTCACCCCTCCACTTT. It is translated as CSAPLPGRGYNSPLHF.

Ten or more counts support this clonotype. This chain joins TRBV19 and TRBJ2-3; no clear D. Germline CDR1 is LNHDA and CDR2 is SQIVND (reference sequence). Trimming removed 3 bases from V and 6 bases from J, with 4 bases in between. The CDR3 sequence is 11 residues long. The CDR3 reads CASSIADTQYF. In DNA form, the CDR3 reads TGTGCCAGTAGTATTGCGGATACGCAGTATTTT. Full variable domain (remainder filled in from reference TRBV19 and TRBJ2-3): DGGITQSPKYLFRKEGQNVTLSCEQNLNHDAMYWYRQDPGQGLRLIYYSQIVNDFQKGDIAEGYSVSREKKESFPLTVTSAQKNPTAFYLCASSIADTQYFGPGTRLTVL.

This clonotype was counted many times. This chain connects TRBV3-1 to TRBJ1-5; D is ambiguous. Germline-derived CDR1 and CDR2 are LGHDT and YNNKEL (reference sequence). Trimming shortened V by 0 bases and J by 12 bases, and 12 bases separated the two germline ends. The length of the CDR3 is 13 residues. The CDR3 DNA sequence: TGTGCCAGCAGCCAAGACCCCACAGCCTTCCAGCATTTT. This gives the protein CASSQDPTAFQHF.

This clonotype was picked up many times. The gene calls are TRBV13 and TRBJ2-1; 11 bases map to TRBD2. The CDR3 length is 18 residues. J gave up 0 bases and V 5 bases, and 9 bases lay outside the gene matches. Germline V CDR1 and CDR2: PRHDT, FYEKMQ (reference sequence). The CDR3 spells CASSLQTSGASSYNEQFF. The CDR3 bases are TGTGCCAGCAGCCTACAGACTAGCGGGGCTAGCTCCTACAATGAGCAGTTCTTC.

This clonotype was detected many times. The chain links TRBV6-5 to TRBJ2-5, with D perhaps matching TRBD2 (5 bases). Germline CDR1 and CDR2: MNHEY and SVGAGI. V was clipped by 7 bases and J by 4 bases, with 25 bases between them. CDR3 length: 17 amino acids. The CDR3 DNA follows: TGTGCCAGCACCCTTCGCTGGGGTTCGGGGTTAGCAGAGACCCAGTACTTC. This gives the protein CASTLRWGSGLAETQYF.

This clonotype appeared many times. V gene TRBV18 combines with J gene TRBJ2-1; 8 bases are shared with TRBD2. The CDR3 length is 15 residues. Germline V lookup: CDR1 KGHSH, CDR2 LQKENI. The V and J ends lost 3 bases and 2 bases, in that order; junction bases with no gene match: 3. The CDR3 spells CASSPTGGTYNEQFF. The DNA for the CDR3 is TGTGCCAGCTCACCGACGGGGGGGACCTACAATGAGCAGTTCTTC. Variable domain in full (rest from reference TRBV18 and TRBJ2-1): NAGVMQNPRHLVRRRGQEARLRCSPMKGHSHVYWYRQLPEEGLKFMVYLQKENIIDESGMPKERFSAEFPKEGPSILRIQQVVRGDSAAYFCASSPTGGTYNEQFFGPGTRLTVL.